Below, one T cell receptor beta chain is given with its context. Its antigen is not identified. This record belongs to a study of metastatic and nonmetastatic thyroid tumors. Study-wide findings and caveats: Patients with malignant thyroid tumors reportedly had significantly higher TCR beta diversity than those with benign nodules, in blood and tumor.

TCRdb reassembled clones from the PCR reads with MiXCR. The table has around 16,000 clones, roughly 14% seen once; the top ten hold around a sixth. All patients were untreated before thyroid surgery. In germline, CDR1 is MDHEN, CDR2 SYDVKM. This CDR3 is 16 amino acids long. The V end was cut by 5 bases, the J end by 5 bases, with 20 bases between. The receptor comes from a female donor with papillary thyroid cancer or a benign thyroid nodule (not recorded which). Some clones in this sample may be carry-over from other donors' samples. Input material: blood. The V call is TRBV28, the J call TRBJ2-3; D may be TRBD2 (6 bases). The CDR3 DNA is TGTGCCAGCAGTCCGACGACTAGTAGTAGAGGAGATACGCAGTATTTT. This codes for CASSPTTSSRGDTQYF.